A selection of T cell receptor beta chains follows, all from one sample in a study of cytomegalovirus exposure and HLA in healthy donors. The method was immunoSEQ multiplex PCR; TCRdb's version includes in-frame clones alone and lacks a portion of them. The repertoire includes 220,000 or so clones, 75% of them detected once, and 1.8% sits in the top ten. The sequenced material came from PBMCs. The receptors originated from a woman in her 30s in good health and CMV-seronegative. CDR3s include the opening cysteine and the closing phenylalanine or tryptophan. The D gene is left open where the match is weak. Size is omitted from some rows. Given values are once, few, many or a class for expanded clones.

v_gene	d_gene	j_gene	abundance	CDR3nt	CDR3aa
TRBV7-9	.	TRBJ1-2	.	TGTGCCAGCAGCTTGCAGGGATCCGATGGCTACACCTTC	CASSLQGSDGYTF
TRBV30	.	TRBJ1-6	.	TGTGCCTGGAGTCCCTTAAGCGACGGAAATTCACCCCTCCACTTT	CAWSPLSDGNSPLHF
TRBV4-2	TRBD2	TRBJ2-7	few	TGTGCCAGCAGCCAAGAGCTTGGCGGGGGCTCCTACGAGCAGTACTTC	CASSQELGGGSYEQYF
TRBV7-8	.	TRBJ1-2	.	TGTGCCAGCAGTCGGTCAGGAGGAGGCTACACCTTC	CASSRSGGGYTF
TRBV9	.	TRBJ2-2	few	TGTGCCAGCAGCTCCCCGACAGCCCTCTTCGAGCTGTTTTTT	CASSSPTALFELFF
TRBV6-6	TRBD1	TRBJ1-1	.	TGTGCCAGCAGCCTACCCATGACAGGGGGCACTGAAGCTTTCTTT	CASSLPMTGGTEAFF
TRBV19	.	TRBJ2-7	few	TGTGCCAGTAGTATCCCAGACAGTTCCGAGCAGTACTTC	CASSIPDSSEQYF
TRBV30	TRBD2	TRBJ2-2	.	TGTGCCTGGAGTTGGACTAGCGGGAACCCCGGGGAGCTGTTTTTT	CAWSWTSGNPGELFF
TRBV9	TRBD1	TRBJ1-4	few	TGTGCCAGCAGCGTAGGTGACAGGGCTAATGAAAAACTGTTTTTT	CASSVGDRANEKLFF
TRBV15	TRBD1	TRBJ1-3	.	TGTGCCACCAGCAGAGATCTGGGGGGGACAGGACCCTCTGGAAACACCATATATTTT	CATSRDLGGTGPSGNTIYF
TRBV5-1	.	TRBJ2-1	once	TGCGCCAGCAGCTTGGCACAAAACGACGGGAATGAGCAGTTCTTC	CASSLAQNDGNEQFF
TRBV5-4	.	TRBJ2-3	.	TGTGCCAGCAGCGCCCGTGGGCGGGGCACAGATACGCAGTATTTT	CASSARGRGTDTQYF
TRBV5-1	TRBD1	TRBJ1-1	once	TGCGCCAGCAGCTGGGGACAGGGGAACACTGAAGCTTTCTTT	CASSWGQGNTEAFF
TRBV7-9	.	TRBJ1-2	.	TGTTCCAGCAGCCTCCAGCAGGGTACTCCTACCTTC	CSSSLQQGTPTF
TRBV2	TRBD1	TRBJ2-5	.	TGTGCCACCCCGGACAGGGTTGGAGAGACCCAGTACTTC	CATPDRVGETQYF
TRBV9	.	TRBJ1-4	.	TGTGCCAGCAGCTCTCGGGGGGACAATGAAAAACTGTTTTTT	CASSSRGDNEKLFF
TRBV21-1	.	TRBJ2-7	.	TGTGCCAGCAGCAAAGTTCGACTAGCGGGAGAGTGGGAGCAGTACTTC	CASSKVRLAGEWEQYF
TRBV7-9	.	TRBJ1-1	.	TGTGCCAGCAGCTTAGAGGGGGGGGGCACTGAAGCTTTCTTT	CASSLEGGGTEAFF
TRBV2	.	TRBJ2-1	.	TGTGCCAGCAAACCGACAGGAGGCGATGAGCAGTTCTTC	CASKPTGGDEQFF
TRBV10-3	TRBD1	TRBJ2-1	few	TGTGCCATCAGGACAGGGGGATCCTACAATGAGCAGTTCTTC	CAIRTGGSYNEQFF
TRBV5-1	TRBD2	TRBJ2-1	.	TGCGCCAGCAGCTCGAATCCCGGGACTAGCGGAAACAATGAGCAGTTCTTC	CASSSNPGTSGNNEQFF
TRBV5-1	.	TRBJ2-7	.	TGCGCCAGCAGCCACTTACCCGCCGACGGGGTAGCCTACGAGCAGTACTTC	CASSHLPADGVAYEQYF
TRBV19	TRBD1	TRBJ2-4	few	TGTGCCAGTAGTATTGGACAGGGGGCTACCAAAAACATTCAGTACTTC	CASSIGQGATKNIQYF
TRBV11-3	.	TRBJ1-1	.	TGTGCCAGCAGCCCCCGGAGCTTCGGGACTGAAGCTTTCTTT	CASSPRSFGTEAFF
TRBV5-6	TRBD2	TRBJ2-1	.	TGTGCCAGCAGCTTTGGGGGTAGCGGGAATAAAGGCCTTTACAATGAGCAGTTCTTC	CASSFGGSGNKGLYNEQFF
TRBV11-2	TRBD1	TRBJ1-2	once	TGTGCCAGCAGCTACCGTCGGGACAGACTTCTGGGGGTCTATGGCTACACCTTC	CASSYRRDRLLGVYGYTF
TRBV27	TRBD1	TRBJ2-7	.	TGTGCCAGCAGTTTAGTGGACAGGACCTACGAGCAGTACTTC	CASSLVDRTYEQYF
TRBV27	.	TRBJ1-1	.	TGTGCCAGCAGTTTTGCAGGGAATATGAACACTGAAGCTTTCTTT	CASSFAGNMNTEAFF
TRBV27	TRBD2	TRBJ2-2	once	TGTGCCAGCAGCACCCCCGGGGAGGGCGGGGAGCTGTTTTTT	CASSTPGEGGELFF
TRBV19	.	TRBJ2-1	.	TGTGCCAGTAGTTGGGACACCAATGAGCAGTTCTTC	CASSWDTNEQFF
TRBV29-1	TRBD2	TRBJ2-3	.	TGCAGCGTGACCCGGGACTACGACACAGATACGCAGTATTTT	CSVTRDYDTDTQYF
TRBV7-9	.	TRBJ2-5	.	TGTGCCAGCAGCTTAGGCGTAGAGCAGTACTTC	CASSLGVEQYF
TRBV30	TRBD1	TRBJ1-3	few	TGTGCCTGGAGTGCCTACAGGGGGTCGGGCCCCGGATATTTT	CAWSAYRGSGPGYF
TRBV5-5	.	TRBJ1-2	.	TGTGCCAGCAGCTTGTCTGCGTCCTACGTCTATGGCTACACCTTC	CASSLSASYVYGYTF
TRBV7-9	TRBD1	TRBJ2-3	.	TGTGCCAGCAGCTTACGGACAGGGTTGACAGATACGCAGTATTTT	CASSLRTGLTDTQYF
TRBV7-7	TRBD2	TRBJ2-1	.	TGTGCTAGCAGCCCACGGGCGGGAGTAAACCACAATGAGCAGTTCTTC	CASSPRAGVNHNEQFF